The rows below give T cell receptor beta chains drawn from one sample of a study of identical twins. TCRdb reprocessed the 5' RACE reads via MiXCR and lists one record per CDR3 protein. The repertoire holds 700,000 or so distinct CDR3 sequences, with over 20% as singletons. The data were also submitted as part of a second study, on T cells expressing NK-cell markers.

Material for sequencing was PBMCs. The receptors originated from a woman between 18 and 29 years old in good health. Both conserved end residues are part of each CDR3. A D gene is named only where the DNA matches it firmly. Rows may omit the clone size; those that give it use once, few, many or a size class.

clone_size: few; d_call: TRBD1; v_call: TRBV6-7; j_call: TRBJ1-1; cdr3_aa: CASTGRRGRGTEAFF; cdr3_nt: TGTGCCAGCACGGGGAGAAGGGGGCGGGGCACTGAAGCTTTCTTT
clone_size: few; d_call: .; v_call: TRBV6-2/TRBV6-3; j_call: TRBJ2-5; cdr3_aa: CASSWRQAGLGTQYF; cdr3_nt: TGTGCCAGCAGTTGGAGACAGGCTGGTCTGGGGACCCAGTACTTC
clone_size: .; d_call: TRBD2; v_call: TRBV7-2; j_call: TRBJ2-1; cdr3_aa: CASSPTSGTRNEQFF; cdr3_nt: TGTGCCAGCAGCCCCACTAGCGGAACGAGGAATGAGCAGTTCTTC
clone_size: few; d_call: .; v_call: TRBV6-1; j_call: TRBJ2-1; cdr3_aa: CATVGRGGYNEQFF; cdr3_nt: TGTGCCACGGTTGGTCGGGGAGGTTACAATGAGCAGTTCTTC
clone_size: .; d_call: .; v_call: TRBV3-1; j_call: TRBJ2-4; cdr3_aa: CASSQRGLGDIQYF; cdr3_nt: TGTGCCAGCAGCCAACGGGGACTTGGGGACATTCAGTACTTC
clone_size: .; d_call: .; v_call: TRBV5-5; j_call: TRBJ2-5; cdr3_aa: CASSPWDEETQYF; cdr3_nt: TGTGCCAGCAGCCCGTGGGATGAAGAGACCCAGTACTTC
clone_size: few; d_call: .; v_call: TRBV5-1; j_call: TRBJ1-4; cdr3_aa: CASRVQPTNEKLFF; cdr3_nt: TGCGCCAGCAGGGTGCAGCCAACTAATGAAAAACTGTTTTTT
clone_size: few; d_call: .; v_call: TRBV11-2; j_call: TRBJ2-3; cdr3_aa: CASSSGPSDTQYF; cdr3_nt: TGTGCCAGCAGCTCGGGACCTTCTGACACGCAGTATTTT
clone_size: .; d_call: .; v_call: TRBV20-1; j_call: TRBJ2-2; cdr3_aa: CSAFEDGGGELFF; cdr3_nt: TGCAGTGCTTTCGAGGACGGGGGCGGGGAGCTGTTTTTT
clone_size: many; d_call: .; v_call: TRBV7-2; j_call: TRBJ1-2; cdr3_aa: CASSLGGETRGYTF; cdr3_nt: TGTGCCAGCAGCTTAGGGGGCGAAACGCGAGGCTACACCTTC
clone_size: .; d_call: .; v_call: TRBV27; j_call: TRBJ2-6; cdr3_aa: CASRAGASGANVLTF; cdr3_nt: TGTGCCAGCAGGGCAGGGGCTTCTGGGGCCAACGTCCTGACTTTC
clone_size: few; d_call: .; v_call: TRBV12-3/TRBV12-4; j_call: TRBJ2-1; cdr3_aa: CASTDRGGLTTSSSYNEQFF; cdr3_nt: TGTGCCAGCACAGATCGGGGAGGCCTAACCACCTCGAGCTCCTACAATGAGCAGTTCTTC
clone_size: .; d_call: .; v_call: TRBV5-6; j_call: TRBJ1-1; cdr3_aa: CASSFTGAQNTEAFF; cdr3_nt: TGTGCCAGCAGCTTTACAGGAGCTCAGAACACTGAAGCTTTCTTT
clone_size: .; d_call: TRBD1; v_call: TRBV20-1; j_call: TRBJ2-5; cdr3_aa: CSARDRDRGGWAYF; cdr3_nt: TGCAGTGCTAGAGACCGGGACAGGGGCGGGTGGGCGTACTTC
clone_size: many; d_call: TRBD2; v_call: TRBV9; j_call: TRBJ2-3; cdr3_aa: CASSGDSGNPVDTQYF; cdr3_nt: TGTGCCAGCAGCGGGGATAGCGGGAATCCAGTTGATACGCAGTATTTT
clone_size: .; d_call: .; v_call: TRBV5-6; j_call: TRBJ2-1; cdr3_aa: CASSLALINEQFF; cdr3_nt: TGTGCCAGCAGCTTGGCGCTTATCAATGAGCAGTTCTTC
clone_size: many; d_call: .; v_call: TRBV12-3/TRBV12-4; j_call: TRBJ2-1; cdr3_aa: CASSLEIEQFF; cdr3_nt: TGTGCCAGCAGCTTAGAAATTGAGCAGTTCTTC
clone_size: .; d_call: .; v_call: TRBV7-2; j_call: TRBJ1-5; cdr3_aa: CASSLGRQQPQHF; cdr3_nt: TGTGCCAGCAGCTTAGGTCGTCAACAGCCCCAGCATTTT
clone_size: .; d_call: .; v_call: TRBV4-3; j_call: TRBJ1-5; cdr3_aa: CASSQDAYGNQPQHF; cdr3_nt: TGCGCCAGCAGCCAAGATGCGTACGGTAATCAGCCCCAGCATTTT
clone_size: many; d_call: .; v_call: TRBV6-5; j_call: TRBJ2-5; cdr3_aa: CASSYGSGSTQYF; cdr3_nt: TGTGCCAGCAGTTACGGCAGCGGGTCGACCCAGTACTTC
clone_size: .; d_call: TRBD1; v_call: TRBV7-9; j_call: TRBJ1-1; cdr3_aa: CASSLPDREAFF; cdr3_nt: TGTGCCAGCAGCTTACCGGACAGGGAAGCTTTCTTT
clone_size: .; d_call: .; v_call: TRBV24-1; j_call: TRBJ2-6; cdr3_aa: CATSTPGQLNSGANVLTF; cdr3_nt: TGTGCCACCAGCACCCCAGGACAGTTAAACTCTGGGGCCAACGTCCTGACTTTC
clone_size: few; d_call: TRBD1; v_call: TRBV6-5; j_call: TRBJ2-7; cdr3_aa: CASSYSKGQNEQYF; cdr3_nt: TGTGCCAGCAGTTACTCGAAGGGACAGAACGAGCAGTACTTC
clone_size: .; d_call: TRBD1; v_call: TRBV6-1; j_call: TRBJ2-7; cdr3_aa: CASRHQGQGARREQYF; cdr3_nt: TGTGCCAGCAGACACCAAGGACAGGGGGCTCGGCGGGAGCAGTACTTC
clone_size: .; d_call: .; v_call: TRBV20-1; j_call: TRBJ1-3; cdr3_aa: CSAGRRNTIYF; cdr3_nt: TGCAGTGCAGGAAGGAGAAACACCATATATTTT
clone_size: few; d_call: .; v_call: TRBV20-1; j_call: TRBJ2-3; cdr3_aa: CSARIEGRVTDTQYF; cdr3_nt: TGCAGTGCTAGAATAGAGGGTCGGGTCACAGATACGCAGTATTTT
clone_size: few; d_call: TRBD2; v_call: TRBV9; j_call: TRBJ2-1; cdr3_aa: CASSVGLAGADNEQFF; cdr3_nt: TGTGCCAGCAGCGTAGGGCTAGCGGGAGCCGACAATGAGCAGTTCTTC
clone_size: many; d_call: .; v_call: TRBV7-3; j_call: TRBJ2-1; cdr3_aa: CASSPSDSNEQFF; cdr3_nt: TGTGCCAGCAGCCCATCGGACAGCAATGAGCAGTTCTTC
clone_size: .; d_call: .; v_call: TRBV6-5; j_call: TRBJ2-2; cdr3_aa: CASSYTSRRVPTGELFF; cdr3_nt: TGTGCCAGCAGTTATACATCCAGGAGGGTACCCACCGGGGAGCTGTTTTTT
clone_size: few; d_call: TRBD1; v_call: TRBV24-1; j_call: TRBJ1-6; cdr3_aa: CATKTGPDSPLHF; cdr3_nt: TGTGCCACCAAGACAGGGCCGGATTCACCCCTCCACTTT
clone_size: many; d_call: .; v_call: TRBV6-1; j_call: TRBJ1-2; cdr3_aa: CASSRGRGAGYTF; cdr3_nt: TGTGCCAGCAGTCGGGGACGGGGAGCGGGCTACACCTTC
clone_size: .; d_call: .; v_call: TRBV12-3/TRBV12-4; j_call: TRBJ1-2; cdr3_aa: CASSPPDSNGYTF; cdr3_nt: TGTGCCAGCAGTCCCCCGGACAGCAATGGCTACACCTTC
clone_size: few; d_call: .; v_call: TRBV5-1; j_call: TRBJ2-7; cdr3_aa: CASSFSTGTYEQYF; cdr3_nt: TGCGCCAGCAGCTTCAGCACAGGGACCTACGAGCAGTACTTC
clone_size: once; d_call: .; v_call: TRBV28; j_call: TRBJ2-1; cdr3_aa: CASSIVRRYNNEQFF; cdr3_nt: TGTGCCAGCAGCATCGTCCGGCGGTATAACAATGAGCAGTTCTTC
clone_size: .; d_call: .; v_call: TRBV10-3; j_call: TRBJ2-6; cdr3_aa: CASRRAESSGANVLTF; cdr3_nt: TGTGCCAGCAGAAGGGCCGAAAGCTCTGGGGCCAACGTCCTGACTTTC
clone_size: few; d_call: .; v_call: TRBV20-1; j_call: TRBJ2-5; cdr3_aa: CSASPKETQYF; cdr3_nt: TGCAGTGCTAGCCCGAAAGAGACCCAGTACTTC
clone_size: .; d_call: .; v_call: TRBV12-3/TRBV12-4; j_call: TRBJ2-7; cdr3_aa: CASSLTTVYEQYF; cdr3_nt: TGTGCCAGCAGCCTCACGACCGTCTACGAGCAGTACTTC
clone_size: .; d_call: .; v_call: TRBV29-1; j_call: TRBJ2-5; cdr3_aa: CSVSHQSAETQYF; cdr3_nt: TGCAGCGTCTCCCACCAGTCGGCAGAGACCCAGTACTTC
clone_size: .; d_call: .; v_call: TRBV30; j_call: TRBJ1-4; cdr3_aa: CAWDRGWGEKLFF; cdr3_nt: TGTGCCTGGGATAGGGGTTGGGGTGAAAAACTGTTTTTT
clone_size: few; d_call: TRBD2; v_call: TRBV7-9; j_call: TRBJ2-7; cdr3_aa: CASSLGTSGTYKQYF; cdr3_nt: TGTGCCAGCAGCTTAGGGACTAGCGGGACCTACAAGCAGTACTTC
clone_size: .; d_call: .; v_call: TRBV7-2; j_call: TRBJ2-7; cdr3_aa: CASSLRPNEQYF; cdr3_nt: TGTGCCAGCAGCCTCCGACCCAACGAGCAGTACTTC
clone_size: many; d_call: TRBD2; v_call: TRBV20-1; j_call: TRBJ2-3; cdr3_aa: CSASRGLAESTDTQYF; cdr3_nt: TGCAGTGCTAGTCGGGGACTAGCGGAGAGCACAGATACGCAGTATTTT
clone_size: .; d_call: .; v_call: TRBV6-1; j_call: TRBJ2-1; cdr3_aa: CASSVGGGPKEQFF; cdr3_nt: TGTGCCAGTTCCGTAGGGGGGGGGCCTAAGGAGCAGTTCTTC
clone_size: .; d_call: .; v_call: TRBV18; j_call: TRBJ1-2; cdr3_aa: CASHFQKHGYTF; cdr3_nt: TGTGCCAGCCACTTTCAGAAGCATGGCTACACCTTC
clone_size: .; d_call: .; v_call: TRBV5-6; j_call: TRBJ2-7; cdr3_aa: CASSLSPSAYEQYF; cdr3_nt: TGTGCCAGCAGCTTGAGCCCTAGCGCATACGAGCAGTACTTC
clone_size: .; d_call: TRBD2; v_call: TRBV5-5; j_call: TRBJ2-7; cdr3_aa: CASSLTKRRGNEQYF; cdr3_nt: TGTGCCAGCAGCTTGACGAAAAGGCGGGGGAACGAGCAGTACTTC
clone_size: .; d_call: .; v_call: TRBV9; j_call: TRBJ2-7; cdr3_aa: CASSVGRAMDEQYF; cdr3_nt: TGTGCCAGCAGCGTAGGCAGGGCCATGGACGAGCAGTACTTC
clone_size: few; d_call: .; v_call: TRBV9; j_call: TRBJ2-5; cdr3_aa: CASSVEGQTQYF; cdr3_nt: TGTGCCAGCAGCGTAGAAGGCCAGACCCAGTACTTC
clone_size: few; d_call: TRBD1; v_call: TRBV5-1; j_call: TRBJ2-1; cdr3_aa: CASSRGQAPYNEQFF; cdr3_nt: TGCGCCAGCAGCCGAGGACAGGCCCCCTACAATGAGCAGTTCTTC
clone_size: .; d_call: .; v_call: TRBV13; j_call: TRBJ2-6; cdr3_aa: CASSTRRSGANVLTF; cdr3_nt: TGTGCCAGCAGCACGAGGCGATCTGGGGCCAACGTCCTGACTTTC
clone_size: few; d_call: TRBD2; v_call: TRBV6-1; j_call: TRBJ2-1; cdr3_aa: CASIGLAGARHYNEQFF; cdr3_nt: TGTGCCAGCATCGGGCTAGCGGGAGCACGGCACTACAATGAGCAGTTCTTC
clone_size: few; d_call: .; v_call: TRBV20-1; j_call: TRBJ2-2; cdr3_aa: CSAIDRGSTGELFF; cdr3_nt: TGCAGTGCTATCGACCGAGGGTCCACCGGGGAGCTGTTTTTT
clone_size: .; d_call: TRBD2; v_call: TRBV20-1; j_call: TRBJ2-2; cdr3_aa: CSASGVRERGNTGELFF; cdr3_nt: TGCAGTGCTAGTGGGGTCAGGGAGCGGGGGAACACCGGGGAGCTGTTTTTT
clone_size: few; d_call: .; v_call: TRBV3-1; j_call: TRBJ1-2; cdr3_aa: CASSQGTGDYGYTF; cdr3_nt: TGTGCCAGCAGCCAAGGGACGGGGGACTATGGCTACACCTTC
clone_size: .; d_call: .; v_call: TRBV10-3; j_call: TRBJ2-7; cdr3_aa: CAISADQSYEQYF; cdr3_nt: TGTGCCATCAGTGCGGATCAATCCTACGAGCAGTACTTC